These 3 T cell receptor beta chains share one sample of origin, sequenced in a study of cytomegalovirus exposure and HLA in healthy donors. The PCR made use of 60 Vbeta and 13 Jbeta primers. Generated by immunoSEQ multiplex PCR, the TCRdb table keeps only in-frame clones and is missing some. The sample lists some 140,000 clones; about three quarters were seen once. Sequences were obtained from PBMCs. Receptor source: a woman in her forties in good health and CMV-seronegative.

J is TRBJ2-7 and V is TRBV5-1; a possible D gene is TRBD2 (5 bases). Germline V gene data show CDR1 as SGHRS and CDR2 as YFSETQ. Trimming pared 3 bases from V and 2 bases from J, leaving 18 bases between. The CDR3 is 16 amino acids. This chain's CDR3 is CASSSGGSENPYEQYF. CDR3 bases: TGCGCCAGCAGCTCTGGAGGCTCGGAAAACCCCTACGAGCAGTACTTC.

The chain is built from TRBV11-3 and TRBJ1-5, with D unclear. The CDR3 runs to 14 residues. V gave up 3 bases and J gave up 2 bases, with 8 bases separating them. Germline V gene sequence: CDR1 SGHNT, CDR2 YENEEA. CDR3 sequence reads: CASSFQTRNQPQHF. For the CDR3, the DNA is TGTGCCAGCAGCTTCCAGACACGCAATCAGCCCCAGCATTTT.

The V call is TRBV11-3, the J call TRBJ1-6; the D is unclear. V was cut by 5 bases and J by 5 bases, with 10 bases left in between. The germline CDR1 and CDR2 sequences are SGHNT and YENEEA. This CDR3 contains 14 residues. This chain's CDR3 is CASSPTVDNSPLHF. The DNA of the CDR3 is TGTGCCAGCAGCCCTACAGTGGATAATTCACCCCTCCACTTT.